The subject of this entry is one T cell receptor (beta chain). Its antigen is unknown. Base qualities are not at hand, and no much larger clone is one base apart. CDR1 SGHAT and CDR2 FQNNGV are derived from the germline V gene. The CDR3 holds 13 amino acids from the cysteine to the phenylalanine. The sequence is cut down to CDR3 DNA, 39 bases in frame from base 1. For this chain, trimming is 5 bases at the V end and 5 bases at the J end, and the number of junction bases without a gene match is 4. The receptor library was made with the immunoSEQ multiplex PCR assay. For the original study's pipeline: Repertoires were summarized in terms of richness and clonality, and significantly expanded and contracted clones between pre- and post-therapy samples were identified. TCRdb retrieved this table from immuneACCESS and kept in-frame rearrangements only. Not all clones are present; in checked studies, unresolved V genes account for under half, and no reason is known for the remainder. Clone size and V and J calls were adopted from that table, with D and trimming inferred from the DNA. The sample profile shows about 26,000 clones; more than 75% of them were found once. About 9.4% of the sample is in the top ten clones.

The sample is drawn from a study of neoadjuvant nivolumab and ipilimumab in lung cancer (dated by TCRdb to the early 2020s). The study in broad terms: In the NEOSTAR trial, nivolumab was administered intravenously at 3 mg/kg on days 1, 15 and 29, and the combination arm also received ipilimumab 1 mg/kg on day 1 only. The major pathologic response (MPR) rate in the intention-to-treat population in each study arm was designated as the primary trial endpoint. Of the 40 to 50 patients with operable NSCLC treated in the trial, approximately 23 were randomized to nivolumab monotherapy and roughly 21 to nivolumab plus ipilimumab. The study compared TCR repertoires in pretherapy (baseline) peripheral blood with TCR repertoires in tumors resected at surgery following neoadjuvant immune checkpoint blockade. Matched pretherapy and resected tumor pairs were analyzed from seven patients, of whom four had been treated with nivolumab and three with nivolumab plus ipilimumab.

The label giving this sample's time point can be read as: at surgical resection after neoadjuvant nivolumab +/- ipilimumab. Samples were obtained from the phase 2 randomized NEOSTAR trial, in which neoadjuvant nivolumab or nivolumab plus ipilimumab followed by surgery was tested in operable NSCLC. What the research found in general, with its limitations: Greater TCR richness and clonality were observed in resected tumors than in tumor-adjacent uninvolved lung, and increases were observed in more dual-therapy-treated tumors. A small number of samples was subjected to TCR sequencing. Tumor T-cell richness and clonality rose from pretherapy to surgery in three of three dual-therapy tumors but in only two of four nivolumab-treated tumors. No significant correlation was found between TCR clonality and pathologic tumor regression, and only a single major-pathologic-response sample was available for the analysis of TCR clonality versus pathologic tumor regression. TCR richness in pretherapy blood showed a positive correlation with richness in tumors resected after neoadjuvant therapy (Spearman R ≈ 0.78).

This TCR was recovered from an adult with non-small cell lung cancer. The sample consisted of tumor tissue, taken after neoadjuvant nivolumab, alone or with ipilimumab, at or shortly before surgery. This chain is built from TRBV11-2 and TRBJ2-7; 9 bases in between match TRBD2. The CDR3 sequence is CASSRGLANEQYF. Read as DNA, the sequence is TGTGCCAGCAGCCGGGGACTAGCTAACGAGCAGTACTTC.